This T cell receptor (beta chain) was identified during a study of cytomegalovirus exposure and HLA in healthy donors (dated by TCRdb to 2016 to 2017). Notes on the research overall: In an earlier analysis of around 540 of the donors, 250 to 350 Gb of sequence data and some 100 million unique TCR beta sequences from 180 million or so T cells were reported. Roughly 300 gigabases of sequencing data and 70 million to 100 million unique TCR sequences were included in an early release covering 550 to 650 HLA-typed donors. The genetic ancestry cluster associated with self-reported Caucasian donors included over 65% of the roughly 360 genotyped donors. The study aimed to test whether cataloging public T cell receptors could reveal signatures of past pathogen exposure. The study profiled the T cell repertoires of approximately 700 subjects by immunosequencing and related them to cytomegalovirus serostatus. Along with the roughly 700-subject first cohort, a separate validation cohort of more than 90 different subjects was used. To predict cytomegalovirus infection status, the study brought together high-throughput TCR immunosequencing, statistical association of individual TCRs with disease status, and machine learning. A later analysis re-analyzed previously published TCR beta repertoires from roughly 600 donors and added high-resolution HLA genotyping to study TCR occurrence patterns. The later analysis used no new phenotypic data to find candidate immune exposures, relying instead on TCR beta sequences and their occurrence across donors. To decide whether each TCR beta V gene segment behaved as functional or pseudogenic, an earlier analysis of some 600 of the donors relied on high-throughput TCR beta sequencing. Donor age, sex, ethnicity and CMV serostatus were compiled alongside the repertoire data. Genome-wide SNP genotypes for about three fifths of the roughly 670 donors were used in a later genetic analysis, which treated that subset as a discovery cohort. Every repertoire in the discovery cohort had been generated on one and the same sequencing platform. Both class I and class II loci were covered by HLA typing, at four-digit resolution. The number of donors typed differed by locus, with about 629-630 for A, B, C, DRB1 and DQB1, over 500 for DQA1, over 600 for DPA1, and over 400 for DPB1. Roughly 5 DR-DQ haplotypes were handled as single units for association and clustering, since linkage in the cohort was strong. Across roughly 420 genotyped donors of the cohort, an average of roughly 230,000 unique TCR beta nucleotide sequences per donor were sequenced, and approximately 17% of those sequences were non-productive. The study at large found these results: HLA typing was unavailable for some donors at each locus, so association tests used only the typed subset. Most TCR sequences were observed very rarely across donors, whereas some public TCRs were present in many individuals. A further reported finding was that TCR beta sequences accurately predicted the HLA-A and HLA-B alleles for most subjects in the first cohort. Correlated functional status among segregating V segments might reflect linkage disequilibrium, but an unknown experimental factor could not be ruled out. In a later analysis, HLA-associated TCR beta chains showed more clonal expansion and lower generation probabilities than non-associated chains that were equally common. Some IMGT-functional V segments, including TRBV6-2 and TRBV6-3, could not be distinguished by the 87-base-pair reads and were therefore excluded. A cluster of highly shared sequence variants was judged likely to represent a technical artifact of the sequencing pipeline. Compared with the roughly 600-donor mean, donors in an Asian-associated ancestry cluster had fewer N-insertions in productive TCRs, according to a later genetic analysis. In a later analysis, TCR association rates were found to vary across HLA loci, with the most associated TCRs seen for DRB1 alleles and the fewest for HLA-C alleles. At a false discovery rate of 0.05, a later analysis linked around 15,000 TCR beta sequences to specific HLA alleles. An earlier analysis of some 590 of the donors showed that most TCR beta V segments appeared in productive rearrangements either about 87% or about 30% of the time, which broadly matched IMGT annotations. According to a later analysis, most CMV-associated TCR beta chains appeared to be HLA-restricted, and the HLA associations seemed to be driven largely by CMV exposure. Only TCR beta chains were sequenced in this cohort, and the absence of alpha or paired-chain data limited detectable features. Sequencing depth was assumed to be roughly uniform across donors in the presence/absence analyses, though that assumption may not hold. A later analysis reported that several top co-occurrence clusters appeared linked to parvovirus B19, influenza, CMV and Epstein-Barr virus. In the study, 150 to 200 TCR beta chains were listed as associated with cytomegalovirus. The authors suggested that the approach could potentially be extended to other disease states and immunological phenotypes. A few of the identified cytomegalovirus-associated TCR beta chains were confirmed in vitro to be specific for cytomegalovirus antigens. CMV serostatus was the only immune exposure information available for the cohort. When HLA alleles, especially DR and DQ, strongly co-occurred, attributing TCR associations to individual alleles was difficult. Some 16 rarely observed V segments, including chromosome 9 orphons, were excluded from the earlier analysis of almost 600 of the donors because counts were too low. Cytomegalovirus status was reported to be diagnosed by the classifier with high specificity and sensitivity in both the original and validation cohorts. A later genetic analysis associated a missense DCLRE1C variant with V-gene and J-gene trimming of TCR beta chains, and an independent cohort replicated the association.

Library generation was performed with the immunoSEQ multiplex PCR assay. For the multiplex PCR, a mixture combining 60 forward primers for TCR Vbeta segments and 13 reverse primers for TCR Jbeta segments was used. The CDR3 region of rearranged TCR beta genes was amplified from genomic DNA with a multiplex PCR assay. On the Illumina HiSeq System, the amplified TCR beta libraries were sequenced as 87-base-pair reads. Per the authors' processing: Across the 670 or so repertoires, a later analysis counted 75 million to 90 million unique TCR beta chains, around 10 million of which were shared by at least two donors. A nearest-neighbor algorithm error-corrected the raw reads and collapsed the reads into unique sequences, merging closely related sequences to remove PCR and sequencing errors. CDR3 sequences were aligned to IMGT reference sequences to assign V, D and J gene segments. For a sequence to be retained, a match of at least six nucleotides was required to both a V gene segment and a J gene segment. A rearrangement counted as productive if the CDR3 had no stop codons and remained in frame with V and J, and every other rearrangement counted as non-productive. Following IMGT convention, CDR3 was defined as the stretch from the second conserved V-encoded cysteine up to the conserved J-encoded phenylalanine. In an earlier analysis of more than 550 of the donors, sequences lacking an unambiguous match to a single V gene segment were excluded. In an earlier analysis of some 590 of the donors, V segments were called functional above 56.7% productive rearrangements and were called segregating when the between-donor standard deviation exceeded 5%. A statistical classification framework was developed to diagnose cytomegalovirus status using the catalog of TCR beta chain sequences. A later analysis assigned V and J genes by comparing TCR nucleotide sequences with IMGT/GENE-DB human TR gene sequences. Using the TCRdist pipeline, a later analysis assigned CDR3 sequences along with most-parsimonious VDJ recombination scenarios. In a later analysis, each TCR beta chain was defined by its CDR3 amino acid sequence together with its V-gene family, and reads lacking a unique V-gene family were excluded. As a way to deal with suspected cross-contamination and a sequencing artifact, a later analysis dropped roughly 620 nucleotide sequences that were highly shared and had low generation probability. For each public chain, a later analysis derived a clonal expansion index from normalized ranks of inferred template counts within each repertoire. In a later analysis, generation probabilities were computed using a VDJ recombination model fitted to out-of-frame rearrangements, and the results were checked against IGoR. In a later analysis, hypergeometric tests were used to score TCR-TCR, TCR-HLA and TCR-CMV co-occurrence, with a repertoire-size bias correction applied to TCR pairs. A later analysis estimated false discovery rates by permuting HLA or CMV assignments 20 times. In a later analysis, co-occurring TCRs were grouped using DBSCAN, and TCRdist sequence similarity was added for clustering within HLA-allele-positive subsets. Repertoires with fewer than 30,000 or more than 120,000 public chains were left out of co-occurrence clustering, as were a handful of repertoires with anomalous nucleotide sharing. Sourced from immuneACCESS, this table was stored by TCRdb with only in-frame sequences that have V and J called. A share of the clones is absent; for the studies checked, an unresolved V gene accounts for under half, and the remainder has no known explanation. The V and J calls and clone size were taken over from that table, and D and trimming were inferred from the DNA. Counted in this sample were around 120,000 clones; approximately 78% of them appeared once. About 2.6% of the sample belongs to the ten largest clones.

In total, 666 healthy bone marrow donors made up the cohort. At the time of sampling, all cohort members were nominally healthy, though unrecorded immune exposures were likely present. Of the roughly 700 cohort members, more than 250 had a positive CMV serostatus and about 400 had a negative one, while no CMV serostatus was recorded for the donor. A peripheral blood sample was provided by each donor, and peripheral blood mononuclear cells were used for TCR beta sequencing. Genomic DNA was extracted from the blood cell samples with the Qiagen DNeasy Blood Extraction Kit. Concerning this clone itself: Its antigen is not yet known. The junction departs from germline at one end; a sequencing error may be responsible.

CDR1 and CDR2, looked up from the germline V gene (reference sequence), are SEHNR and FQNEAQ. From cysteine to phenylalanine, the CDR3 is 17 amino acids long. Only the CDR3 portion is preserved as DNA: 51 bases, with reading frame beginning at the first base. The source is a human donor in good health. Input material: PBMCs. The rearranged segments are TRBV7-9 and TRBJ1-4; TRBD1 agrees with 7 junctional bases. The DNA sequence follows: TGTTCCAGCAGCTTATCCACAGGGGCGGCCTTGGGTGAAAAACTGTTTTTT. Translation gives CSSSLSTGAALGEKLFF.